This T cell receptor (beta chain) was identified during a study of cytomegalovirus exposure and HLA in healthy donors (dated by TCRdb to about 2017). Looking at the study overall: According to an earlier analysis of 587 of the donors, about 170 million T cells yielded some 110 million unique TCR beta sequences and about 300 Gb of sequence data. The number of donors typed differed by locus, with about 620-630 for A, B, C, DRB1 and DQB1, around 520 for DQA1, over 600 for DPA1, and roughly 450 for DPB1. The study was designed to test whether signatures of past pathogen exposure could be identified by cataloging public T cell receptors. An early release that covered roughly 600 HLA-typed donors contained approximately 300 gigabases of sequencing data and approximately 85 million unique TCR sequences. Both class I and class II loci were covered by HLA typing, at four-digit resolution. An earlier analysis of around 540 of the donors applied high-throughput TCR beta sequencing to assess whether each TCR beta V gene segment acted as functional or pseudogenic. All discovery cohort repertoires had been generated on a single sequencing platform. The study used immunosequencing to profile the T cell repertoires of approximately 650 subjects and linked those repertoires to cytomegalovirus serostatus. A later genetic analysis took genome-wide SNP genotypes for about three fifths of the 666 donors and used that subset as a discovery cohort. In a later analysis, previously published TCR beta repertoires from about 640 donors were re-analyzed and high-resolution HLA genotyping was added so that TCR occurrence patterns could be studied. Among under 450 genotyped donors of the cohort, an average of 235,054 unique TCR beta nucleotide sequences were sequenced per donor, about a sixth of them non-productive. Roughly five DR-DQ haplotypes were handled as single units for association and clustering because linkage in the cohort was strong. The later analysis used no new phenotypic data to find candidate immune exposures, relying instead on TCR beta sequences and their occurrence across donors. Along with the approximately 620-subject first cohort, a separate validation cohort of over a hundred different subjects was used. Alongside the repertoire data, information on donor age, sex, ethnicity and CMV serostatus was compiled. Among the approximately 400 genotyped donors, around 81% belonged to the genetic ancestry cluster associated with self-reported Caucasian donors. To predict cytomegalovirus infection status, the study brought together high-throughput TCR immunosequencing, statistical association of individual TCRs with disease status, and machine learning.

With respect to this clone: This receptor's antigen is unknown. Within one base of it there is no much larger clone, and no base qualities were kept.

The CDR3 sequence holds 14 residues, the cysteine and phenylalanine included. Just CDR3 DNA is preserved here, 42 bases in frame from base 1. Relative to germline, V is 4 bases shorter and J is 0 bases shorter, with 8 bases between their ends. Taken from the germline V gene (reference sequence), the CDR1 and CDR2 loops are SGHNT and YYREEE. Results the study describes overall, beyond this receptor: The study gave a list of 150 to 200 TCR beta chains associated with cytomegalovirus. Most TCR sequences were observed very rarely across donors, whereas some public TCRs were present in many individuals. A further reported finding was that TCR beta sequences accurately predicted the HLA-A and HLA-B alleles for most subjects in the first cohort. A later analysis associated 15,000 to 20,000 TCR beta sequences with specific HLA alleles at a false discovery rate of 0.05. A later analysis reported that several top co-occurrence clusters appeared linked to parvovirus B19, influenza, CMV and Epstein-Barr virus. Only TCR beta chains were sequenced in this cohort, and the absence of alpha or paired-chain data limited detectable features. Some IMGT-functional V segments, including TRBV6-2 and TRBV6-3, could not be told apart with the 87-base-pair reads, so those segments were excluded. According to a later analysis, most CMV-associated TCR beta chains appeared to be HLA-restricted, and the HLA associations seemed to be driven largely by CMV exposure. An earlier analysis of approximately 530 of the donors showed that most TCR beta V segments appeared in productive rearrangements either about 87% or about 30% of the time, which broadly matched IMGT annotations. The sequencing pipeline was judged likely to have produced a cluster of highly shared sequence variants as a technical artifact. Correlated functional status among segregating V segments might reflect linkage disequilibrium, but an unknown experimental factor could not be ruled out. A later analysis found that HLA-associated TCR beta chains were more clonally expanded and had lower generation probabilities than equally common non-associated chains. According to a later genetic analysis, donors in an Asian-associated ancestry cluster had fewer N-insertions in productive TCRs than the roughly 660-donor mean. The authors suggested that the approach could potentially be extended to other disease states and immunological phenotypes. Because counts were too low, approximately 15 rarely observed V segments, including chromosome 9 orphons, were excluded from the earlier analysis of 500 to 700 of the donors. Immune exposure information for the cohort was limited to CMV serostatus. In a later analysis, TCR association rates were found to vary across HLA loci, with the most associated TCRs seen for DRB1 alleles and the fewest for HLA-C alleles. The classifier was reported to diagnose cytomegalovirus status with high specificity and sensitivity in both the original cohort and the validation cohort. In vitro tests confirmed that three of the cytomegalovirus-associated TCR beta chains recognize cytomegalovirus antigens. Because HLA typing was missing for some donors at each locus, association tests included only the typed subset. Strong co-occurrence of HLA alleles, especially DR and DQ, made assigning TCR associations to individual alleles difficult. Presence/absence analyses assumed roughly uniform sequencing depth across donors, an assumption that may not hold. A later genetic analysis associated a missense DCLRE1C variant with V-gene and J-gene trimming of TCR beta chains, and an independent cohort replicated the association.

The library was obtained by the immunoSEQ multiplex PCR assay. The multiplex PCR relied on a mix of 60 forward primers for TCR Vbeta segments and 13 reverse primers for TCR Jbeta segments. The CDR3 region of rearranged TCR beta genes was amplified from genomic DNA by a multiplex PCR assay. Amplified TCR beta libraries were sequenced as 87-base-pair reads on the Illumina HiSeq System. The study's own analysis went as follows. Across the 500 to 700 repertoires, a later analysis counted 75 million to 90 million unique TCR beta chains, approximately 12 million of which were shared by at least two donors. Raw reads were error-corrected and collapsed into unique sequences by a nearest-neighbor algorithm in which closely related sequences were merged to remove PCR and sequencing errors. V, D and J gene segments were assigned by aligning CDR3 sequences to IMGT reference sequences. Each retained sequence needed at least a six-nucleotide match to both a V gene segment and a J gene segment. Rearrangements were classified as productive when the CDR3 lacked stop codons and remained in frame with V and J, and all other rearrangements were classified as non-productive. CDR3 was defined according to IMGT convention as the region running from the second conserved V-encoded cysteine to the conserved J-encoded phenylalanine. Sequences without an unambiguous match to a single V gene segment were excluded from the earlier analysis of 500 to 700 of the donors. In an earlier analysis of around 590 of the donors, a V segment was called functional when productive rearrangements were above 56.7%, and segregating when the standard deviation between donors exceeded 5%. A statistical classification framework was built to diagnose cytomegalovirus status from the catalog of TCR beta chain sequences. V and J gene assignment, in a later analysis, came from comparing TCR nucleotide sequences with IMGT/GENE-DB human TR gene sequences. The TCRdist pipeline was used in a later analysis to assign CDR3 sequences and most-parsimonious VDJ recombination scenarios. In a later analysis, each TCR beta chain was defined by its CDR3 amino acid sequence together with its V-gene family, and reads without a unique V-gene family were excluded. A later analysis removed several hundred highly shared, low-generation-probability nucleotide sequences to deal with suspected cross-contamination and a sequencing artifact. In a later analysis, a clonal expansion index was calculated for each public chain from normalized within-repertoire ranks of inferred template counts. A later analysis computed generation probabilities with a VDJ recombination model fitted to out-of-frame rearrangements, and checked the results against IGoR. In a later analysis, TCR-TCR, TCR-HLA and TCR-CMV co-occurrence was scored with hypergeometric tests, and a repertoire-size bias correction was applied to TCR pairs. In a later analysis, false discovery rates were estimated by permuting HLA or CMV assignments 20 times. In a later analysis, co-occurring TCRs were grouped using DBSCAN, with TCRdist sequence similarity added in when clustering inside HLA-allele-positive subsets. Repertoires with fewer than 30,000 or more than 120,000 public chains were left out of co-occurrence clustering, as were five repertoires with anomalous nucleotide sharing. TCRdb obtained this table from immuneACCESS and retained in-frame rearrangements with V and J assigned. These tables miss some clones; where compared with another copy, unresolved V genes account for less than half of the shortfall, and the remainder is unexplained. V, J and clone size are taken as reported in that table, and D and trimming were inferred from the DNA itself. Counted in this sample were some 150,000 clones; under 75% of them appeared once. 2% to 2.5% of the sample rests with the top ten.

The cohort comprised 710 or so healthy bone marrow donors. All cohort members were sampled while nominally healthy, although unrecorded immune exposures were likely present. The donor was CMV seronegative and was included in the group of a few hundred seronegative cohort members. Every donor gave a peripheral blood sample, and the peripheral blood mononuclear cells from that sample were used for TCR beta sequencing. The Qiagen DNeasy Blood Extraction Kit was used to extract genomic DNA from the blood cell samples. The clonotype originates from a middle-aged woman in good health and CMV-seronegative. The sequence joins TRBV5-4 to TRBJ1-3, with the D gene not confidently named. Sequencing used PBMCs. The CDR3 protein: CASSEESSGNTIYF. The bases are TGTGCCAGCAGCGAGGAAAGCTCTGGAAACACCATATATTTT.